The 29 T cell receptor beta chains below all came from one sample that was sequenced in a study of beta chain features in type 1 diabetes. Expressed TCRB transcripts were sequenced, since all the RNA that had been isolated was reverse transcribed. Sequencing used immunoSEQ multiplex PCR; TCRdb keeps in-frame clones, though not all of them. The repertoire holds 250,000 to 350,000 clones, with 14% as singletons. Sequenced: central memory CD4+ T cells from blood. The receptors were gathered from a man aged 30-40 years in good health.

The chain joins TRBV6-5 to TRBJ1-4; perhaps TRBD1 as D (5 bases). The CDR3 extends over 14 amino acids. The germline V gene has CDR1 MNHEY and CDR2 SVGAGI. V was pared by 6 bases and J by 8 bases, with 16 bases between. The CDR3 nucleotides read TGTGCCAGCAGAGCCGGGACTCGGGGGGAAAAACTGTTTTTT. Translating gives CASRAGTRGEKLFF.

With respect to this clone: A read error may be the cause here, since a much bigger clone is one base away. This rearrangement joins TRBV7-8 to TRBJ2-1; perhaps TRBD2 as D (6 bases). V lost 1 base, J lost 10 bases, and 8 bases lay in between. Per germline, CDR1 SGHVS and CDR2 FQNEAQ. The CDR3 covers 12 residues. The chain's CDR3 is CASSLVRGEQFF. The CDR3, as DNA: TGTGCCAGCAGCTTAGTACGGGGGGAGCAGTTCTTC. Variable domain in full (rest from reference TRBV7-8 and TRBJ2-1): GAGVSQSPRYKVAKRGQDVALRCDPISGHVSLFWYQQALGQGPEFLTYFQNEAQLDKSGLPSDRFFAERPEGSVSTLKIQRTQQEDSAVYLCASSLVRGEQFFGPGTRLTVL.

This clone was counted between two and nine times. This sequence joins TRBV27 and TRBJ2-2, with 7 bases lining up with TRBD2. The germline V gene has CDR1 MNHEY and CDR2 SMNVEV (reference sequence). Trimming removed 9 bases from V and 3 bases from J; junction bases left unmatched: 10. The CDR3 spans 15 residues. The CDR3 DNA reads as TGTGCCAGTAATGACTTTAGCGGGTACACCGGGGAGCTGTTTTTT. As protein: CASNDFSGYTGELFF.

The CDR3 DNA sequence: TGCGCCAGCAGCCGGACTCCATCCCCAGGGGGCGCATATGGCTACACCTTC. This codes for CASSRTPSPGGAYGYTF. This chain uses TRBV5-1 with TRBJ1-2; TRBD1 aligns across 8 bases. CDR3 size: 17 residues. V was clipped by 4 bases and J by 5 bases; unmatched bases: 16. Per germline, CDR1 SGHRS and CDR2 YFSETQ.

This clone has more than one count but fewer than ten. The CDR3 here is CASSLVFRDTGELFF. The DNA for the CDR3 is TGTGCCAGCAGCTTAGTATTCAGGGACACCGGGGAGCTGTTTTTT. This rearrangement joins TRBV7-2 to TRBJ2-2, with a weak D call TRBD1 (5 bases). Germline CDR1 is SGHTA and CDR2 is FQGNSA. The V end lost 1 base, the J end lost 3 bases, and 9 bases lay between the germline ends. The CDR3 contains 15 residues.

The DNA for the CDR3 is TGTGCCAGCAGGTTCGGGGGCCGGGAGACCCAGTACTTC. Amino acids: CASRFGGRETQYF. This chain links TRBV6-5 with TRBJ2-5, with D perhaps matching TRBD1 or TRBD2 (6 bases each). V was clipped by 6 bases and J by 5 bases, with 13 bases between them. The V gene's germline CDR1 is MNHEY and CDR2 SVGAGI. CDR3 length equals 13 residues.

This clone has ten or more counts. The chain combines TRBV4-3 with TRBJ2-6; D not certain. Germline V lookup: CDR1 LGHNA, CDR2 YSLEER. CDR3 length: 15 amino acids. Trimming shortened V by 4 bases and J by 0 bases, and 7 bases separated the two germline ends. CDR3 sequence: CASSRGFSGANVLTF. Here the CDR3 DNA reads TGCGCCAGCAGCCGCGGTTTCTCTGGGGCCAACGTCCTGACTTTC.

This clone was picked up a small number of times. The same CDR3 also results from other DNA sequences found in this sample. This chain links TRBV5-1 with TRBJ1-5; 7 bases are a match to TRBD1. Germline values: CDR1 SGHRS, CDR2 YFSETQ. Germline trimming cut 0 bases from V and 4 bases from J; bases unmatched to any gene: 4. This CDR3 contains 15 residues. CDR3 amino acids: CASSLGRGLNQPQHF. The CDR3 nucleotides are TGCGCCAGCAGCTTGGGCAGGGGGTTGAATCAGCCCCAGCATTTT.

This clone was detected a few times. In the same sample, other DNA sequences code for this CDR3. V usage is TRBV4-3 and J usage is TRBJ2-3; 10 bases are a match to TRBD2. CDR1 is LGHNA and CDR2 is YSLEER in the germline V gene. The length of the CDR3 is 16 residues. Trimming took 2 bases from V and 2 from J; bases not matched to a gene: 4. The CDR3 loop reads CASSQSGLADTDTQYF. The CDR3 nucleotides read TGCGCCAGCAGCCAATCAGGACTAGCGGACACAGATACGCAGTATTTT.

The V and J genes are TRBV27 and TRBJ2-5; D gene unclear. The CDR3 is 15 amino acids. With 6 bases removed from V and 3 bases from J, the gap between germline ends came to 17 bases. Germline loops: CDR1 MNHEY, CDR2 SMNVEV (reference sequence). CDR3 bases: TGTGCCAGCAGCCGATCAATTGGCGGCAAAGAGACCCAGTACTTC. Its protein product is CASSRSIGGKETQYF.

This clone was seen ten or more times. CDR3 bases: TGTGCCAGCAGCTTGGCCAGCACAGGGAACACCGGGGAGCTGTTTTTT. Its protein is CASSLASTGNTGELFF. The rearrangement links TRBV5-6 to TRBJ2-2; D may be TRBD1 (5 bases). The germline gives CDR1 SGHDT, CDR2 YYEEEE. V was trimmed by 0 bases and J by 1 base, leaving 10 bases between them. CDR3 length: 16 amino acids. Full variable domain (rest looked up from reference TRBV5-6 and TRBJ2-2): DAGVTQSPTHLIKTRGQQVTLRCSPKSGHDTVSWYQQALGQGPQFIFQYYEEEERQRGNFPDRFSGHQFPNYSSELNVNALLLGDSALYLCASSLASTGNTGELFFGEGSRLTVL.

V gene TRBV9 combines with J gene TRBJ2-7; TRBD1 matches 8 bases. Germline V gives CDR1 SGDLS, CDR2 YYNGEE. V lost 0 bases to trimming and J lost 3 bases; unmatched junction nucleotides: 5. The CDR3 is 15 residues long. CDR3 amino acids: CASSVEGGTGYEQYF. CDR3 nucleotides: TGTGCCAGCAGCGTAGAAGGGGGGACAGGCTACGAGCAGTACTTC.

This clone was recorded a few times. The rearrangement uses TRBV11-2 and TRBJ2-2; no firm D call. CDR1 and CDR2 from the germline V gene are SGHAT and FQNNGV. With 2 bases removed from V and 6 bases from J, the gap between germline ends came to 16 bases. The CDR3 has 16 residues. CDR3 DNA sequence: TGTGCCAGCAGCTTAAATGGCGGTCGCACGGCCGGGGAGCTGTTTTTT. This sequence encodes CASSLNGGRTAGELFF.

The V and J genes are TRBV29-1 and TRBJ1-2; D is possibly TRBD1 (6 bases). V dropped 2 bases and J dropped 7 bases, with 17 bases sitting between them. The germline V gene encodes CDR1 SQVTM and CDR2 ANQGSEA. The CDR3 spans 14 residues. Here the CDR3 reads CSVEIGGQGSGYTF. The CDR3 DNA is TGCAGCGTTGAAATAGGGGGGCAGGGCAGTGGCTACACCTTC.

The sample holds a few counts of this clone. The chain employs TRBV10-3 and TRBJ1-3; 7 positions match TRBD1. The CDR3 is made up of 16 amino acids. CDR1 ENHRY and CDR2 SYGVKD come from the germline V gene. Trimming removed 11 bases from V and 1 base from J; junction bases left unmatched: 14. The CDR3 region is CAAGTQGQISGNTIYF. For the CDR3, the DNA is TGTGCCGCCGGGACACAGGGACAGATTTCTGGAAACACCATATATTTT.

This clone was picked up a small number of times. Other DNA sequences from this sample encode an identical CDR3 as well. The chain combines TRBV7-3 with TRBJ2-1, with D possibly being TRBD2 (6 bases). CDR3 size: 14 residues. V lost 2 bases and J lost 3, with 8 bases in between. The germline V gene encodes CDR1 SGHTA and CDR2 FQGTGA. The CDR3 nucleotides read TGTGCCAGCAGCTTAGGAGGGCTCTACAATGAGCAGTTCTTC. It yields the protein CASSLGGLYNEQFF.

This CDR3 is CASSGISYNEQFF. The CDR3 DNA reads as TGCGCCAGCAGTGGGATTTCTTACAATGAGCAGTTCTTC. The chain has TRBV4-1 and TRBJ2-1, with no clear D. CDR1 is MGHRA and CDR2 is YSYEKL in the germline V gene. Trimming stripped 6 bases from V and 4 bases from J, with 10 bases between. This CDR3 comprises 13 residues.

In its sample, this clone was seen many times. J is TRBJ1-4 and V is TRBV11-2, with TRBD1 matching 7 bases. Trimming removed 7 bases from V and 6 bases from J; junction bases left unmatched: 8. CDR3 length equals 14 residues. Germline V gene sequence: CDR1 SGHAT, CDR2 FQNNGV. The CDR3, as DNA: TGTGCCAGCAACAGGGGAGGGGGACATGAAAAACTGTTTTTT. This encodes CASNRGGGHEKLFF.

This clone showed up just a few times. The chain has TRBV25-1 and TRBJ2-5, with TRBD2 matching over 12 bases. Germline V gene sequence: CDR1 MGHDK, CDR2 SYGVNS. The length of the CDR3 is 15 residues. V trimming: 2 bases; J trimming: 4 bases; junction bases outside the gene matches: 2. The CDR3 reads CASSELAGGPETQYF. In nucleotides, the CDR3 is TGTGCCAGCAGTGAACTAGCGGGGGGGCCAGAGACCCAGTACTTC.

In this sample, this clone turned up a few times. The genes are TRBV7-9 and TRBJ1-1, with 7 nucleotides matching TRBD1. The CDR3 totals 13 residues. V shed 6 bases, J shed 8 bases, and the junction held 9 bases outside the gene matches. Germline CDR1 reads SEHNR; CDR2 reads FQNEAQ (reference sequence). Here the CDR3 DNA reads TGTGCCAGCAGGCAGGGGGTCTCCCGGGAAGCTTTCTTT. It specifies CASRQGVSREAFF.

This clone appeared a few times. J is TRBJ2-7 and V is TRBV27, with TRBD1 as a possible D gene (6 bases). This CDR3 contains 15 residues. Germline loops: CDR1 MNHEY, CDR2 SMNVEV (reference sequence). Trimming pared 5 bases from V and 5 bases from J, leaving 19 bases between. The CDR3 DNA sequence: TGTGCCAGCAGTCAATATACCATTGCAGGGGACGAGCAGTACTTC. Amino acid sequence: CASSQYTIAGDEQYF.

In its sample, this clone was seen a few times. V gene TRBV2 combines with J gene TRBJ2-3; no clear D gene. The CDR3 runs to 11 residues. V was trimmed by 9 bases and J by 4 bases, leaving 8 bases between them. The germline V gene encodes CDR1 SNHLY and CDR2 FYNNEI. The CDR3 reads CARTIADTQYF. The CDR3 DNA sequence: TGTGCCAGGACAATCGCAGATACGCAGTATTTT.

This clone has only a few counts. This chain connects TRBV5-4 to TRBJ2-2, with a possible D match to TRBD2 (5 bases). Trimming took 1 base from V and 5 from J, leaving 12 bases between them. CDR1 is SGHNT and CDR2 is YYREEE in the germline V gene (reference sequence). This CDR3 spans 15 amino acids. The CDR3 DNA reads TGTGCCAGCAGCTTGACCTCGGGAACTACCGGGGAGCTGTTTTTT. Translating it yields CASSLTSGTTGELFF.

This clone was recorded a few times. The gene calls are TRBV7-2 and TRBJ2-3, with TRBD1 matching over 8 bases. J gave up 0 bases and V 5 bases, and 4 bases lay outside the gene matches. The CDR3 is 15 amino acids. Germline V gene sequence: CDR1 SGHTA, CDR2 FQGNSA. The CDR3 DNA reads TGTGCCAGCAGCAACAGACAGGGGAGCACAGATACGCAGTATTTT. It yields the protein CASSNRQGSTDTQYF.

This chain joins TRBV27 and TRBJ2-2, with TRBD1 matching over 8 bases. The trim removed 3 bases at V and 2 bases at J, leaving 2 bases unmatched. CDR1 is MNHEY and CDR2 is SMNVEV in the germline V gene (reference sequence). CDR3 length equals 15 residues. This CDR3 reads CASSLTGVNTGELFF. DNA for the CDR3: TGTGCCAGCAGTTTGACAGGGGTTAACACCGGGGAGCTGTTTTTT.

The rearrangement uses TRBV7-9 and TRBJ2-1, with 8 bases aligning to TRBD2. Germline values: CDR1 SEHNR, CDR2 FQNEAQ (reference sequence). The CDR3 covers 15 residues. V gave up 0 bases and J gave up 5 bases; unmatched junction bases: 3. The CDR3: CASSLAGRGHNEQFF. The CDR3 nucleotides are TGTGCCAGCAGCTTAGCCGGGAGGGGCCACAATGAGCAGTTCTTC.

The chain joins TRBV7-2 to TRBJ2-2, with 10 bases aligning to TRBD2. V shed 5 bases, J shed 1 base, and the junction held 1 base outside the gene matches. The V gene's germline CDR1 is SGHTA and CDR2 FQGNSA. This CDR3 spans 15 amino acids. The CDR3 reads CASSRTSGNTGELFF. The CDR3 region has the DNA TGTGCCAGCAGCCGGACTAGCGGGAACACCGGGGAGCTGTTTTTT.

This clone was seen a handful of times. This CDR3 is CASSPSGPSYNEQFF. The CDR3 DNA is TGTGCCAGCAGCCCGAGCGGCCCCTCCTACAATGAGCAGTTCTTC. The chain joins TRBV2 to TRBJ2-1; maybe TRBD2 (5 bases). The ends were cut back, 6 bases at V and 0 bases at J, with 12 bases in the middle. The CDR3 runs to 15 residues. Per the germline V gene, CDR1 is SNHLY and CDR2 is FYNNEI.

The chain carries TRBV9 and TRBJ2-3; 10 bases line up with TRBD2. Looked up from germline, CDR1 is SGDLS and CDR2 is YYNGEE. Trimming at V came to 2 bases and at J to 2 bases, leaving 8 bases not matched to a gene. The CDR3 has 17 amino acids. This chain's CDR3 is CASSVGLAGAHTDTQYF. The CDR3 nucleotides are TGTGCCAGCAGCGTGGGCCTAGCGGGGGCCCACACAGATACGCAGTATTTT. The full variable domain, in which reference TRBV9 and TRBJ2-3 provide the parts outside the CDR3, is DSGVTQTPKHLITATGQRVTLRCSPRSGDLSVYWYQQSLDQGLQFLIQYYNGEERAKGNILERFSAQQFPDLHSELNLSSLELGDSALYFCASSVGLAGAHTDTQYFGPGTRLTVL.